These 25 T cell receptor beta chains originate from one sample sequenced in a study of blood T cell repertoires in COVID-19. Here immunoSEQ multiplex PCR was the method, and the copy in TCRdb shows in-frame clones only, minus some. The sample records under 350,000 clones, less than 85% being singletons. Sequenced input: peripheral blood. The origin of the receptors is a man in his fifties or sixties who had recovered from COVID-19.

The rearrangement joins TRBV5-1 to TRBJ2-1; 10 bases line up with TRBD2. In germline, CDR1 is SGHRS, CDR2 YFSETQ. J lost 6 bases, V lost 0 bases, and 6 bases had no gene match. CDR3 length: 16 residues. The chain's CDR3 is CASSLGTSGLVNEQFF. DNA for the CDR3: TGCGCCAGCAGCTTGGGGACTAGCGGCCTAGTCAATGAGCAGTTCTTC.

This chain links TRBV19 with TRBJ1-4, with 12 positions matching TRBD1. CDR1 and CDR2 from the germline V gene are LNHDA and SQIVND (reference sequence). With 3 bases clipped from V and 6 bases from J, the junction kept 2 bases outside the gene matches. The CDR3 is 15 residues long. CDR3 in DNA: TGTGCCAGTAGTATTGGGACAGGGGGCCATGAAAAACTGTTTTTT. Encoded protein: CASSIGTGGHEKLFF.

The chain has TRBV5-6 and TRBJ2-5; TRBD2 agrees at 10 bases. V shed 4 bases, J shed 6 bases, and the junction held 15 bases outside the gene matches. CDR3 length: 17 amino acids. The germline V gene encodes CDR1 SGHDT and CDR2 YYEEEE. The CDR3 is CASSVKRGGNTVKTQYF. For the CDR3, the DNA is TGTGCCAGCAGCGTCAAGCGGGGGGGTAATACGGTGAAGACCCAGTACTTC.

The rearrangement links TRBV6-4 to TRBJ2-1; D is perhaps TRBD2 (5 bases). The V gene lost 6 bases and the J gene lost 9 bases, with 21 bases spanning the gap. This CDR3 spans 15 amino acids. Germline CDR1 MRHNA, CDR2 SNTAGT. Written as DNA, the CDR3 is TGTGCCAGCAGCCCTGAGGGAATGGTACGTAGTGAGCAGTTCTTC. This gives the protein CASSPEGMVRSEQFF.

The V gene is TRBV4-1, the J gene TRBJ1-2, with 7 nucleotides matching TRBD1. Germline assignment: CDR1 MGHRA and CDR2 YSYEKL. This CDR3 region has 14 residues. The J segment lost 0 bases and the V segment lost 4 bases, leaving 2 bases of the junction unmatched. DNA of the CDR3: TGCGCCAGCAGCCTGGGGACAGCTAACTATGGCTACACCTTC. It yields the protein CASSLGTANYGYTF.

The rearrangement joins TRBV7-6 to TRBJ2-3; the D is unclear. Germline V gene sequence: CDR1 SGHVS, CDR2 FNYEAQ. With 1 base removed from V and 1 base from J, the gap between germline ends came to 9 bases. CDR3 length equals 15 residues. CDR3 sequence reads: CASSLGLGGTDTQYF. For the CDR3, the DNA is TGTGCCAGCAGCTTAGGTCTAGGCGGCACAGATACGCAGTATTTT.

The chain uses TRBV29-1 and TRBJ1-1; D gene ambiguous. V lost 7 bases and J 4 bases, leaving 13 bases between the germline ends. Germline loops: CDR1 SQVTM, CDR2 ANQGSEA. This CDR3 has 12 amino acids. The CDR3 loop reads CSAAERATEAFF. The CDR3 nucleotides are TGCAGCGCGGCGGAGAGGGCCACTGAAGCTTTCTTT.

This chain connects TRBV6-5 to TRBJ1-1, with D perhaps TRBD1 (6 bases). Germline CDR1 MNHEY, CDR2 SVGAGI. This CDR3 is 14 amino acids long. V was clipped by 9 bases and J by 1 base, with 15 bases between them. The CDR3 nucleotides are TGTGCCAGTGGACAGTCCCTCGGGAACACTGAAGCTTTCTTT. Amino acids: CASGQSLGNTEAFF.

The chain uses TRBV5-1 and TRBJ2-2; 7 bases are shared with TRBD2. Losses at the gene ends were 1 base for V and 1 base for J; bases not matched to a gene: 1. The CDR3 is 15 amino acids. Germline loops: CDR1 SGHRS, CDR2 YFSETQ. The CDR3 region is CASSLSGVNTGELFF. The CDR3 bases are TGCGCCAGCAGCTTGAGCGGGGTGAACACCGGGGAGCTGTTTTTT.

The chain employs TRBV29-1 and TRBJ2-1; 7 nucleotides match TRBD1. Germline trimming cut 3 bases from V and 7 bases from J; bases unmatched to any gene: 12. Per germline, CDR1 SQVTM and CDR2 ANQGSEA. There are 15 residues in the CDR3. The chain's CDR3 is CSVESRGHDGNEQFF. The CDR3 DNA reads as TGCAGCGTTGAGTCTAGGGGGCACGATGGGAATGAGCAGTTCTTC.

The chain is built from TRBV19 and TRBJ1-1, with TRBD1 identical over 12 bases. The CDR3 covers 15 residues. The V gene's germline CDR1 is LNHDA and CDR2 SQIVND (reference sequence). V was pared by 3 bases and J by 6 bases, with 5 bases of the junction left unmatched. The CDR3 sequence: CASSIWDRGRPEAFF. CDR3 in DNA: TGTGCCAGTAGTATTTGGGACAGGGGGCGGCCTGAAGCTTTCTTT.

The J gene is TRBJ1-2, the V gene TRBV10-1; 9 nucleotides agree with TRBD1. Unmatched junction bases numbered 7, after V lost 6 bases and J lost 8 bases. This CDR3 comprises 13 residues. Looked up from germline, CDR1 is WNHNN and CDR2 is SYGVQD (reference sequence). The CDR3 sequence: CASSPGQGLGYTF. The CDR3 coding sequence is TGCGCCAGCAGCCCGGGACAGGGTTTGGGCTACACCTTC.

This chain connects TRBV11-2 to TRBJ2-3, with D tentatively TRBD2 (6 bases). Trimming stripped 2 bases from V and 1 base from J, with 10 bases between. The germline V gene has CDR1 SGHAT and CDR2 FQNNGV. The CDR3 covers 15 residues. The CDR3 here is CASSLQGLGTDTQYF. The CDR3 nucleotides read TGTGCCAGCAGCTTACAGGGACTCGGCACAGATACGCAGTATTTT.

V and J are TRBV9 and TRBJ2-2; maybe TRBD2 (6 bases). The CDR3 sequence is 14 residues long. With 3 bases removed from V and 6 bases from J, the gap between germline ends came to 12 bases. Germline V gene data show CDR1 as SGDLS and CDR2 as YYNGEE. The CDR3 DNA reads TGTGCCAGCAGCGAGACTAGTAACTCCGGGGAGCTGTTTTTT. This sequence encodes CASSETSNSGELFF.

V gene TRBV10-1 combines with J gene TRBJ2-3; 9 nucleotides align to TRBD1. Trimming at V came to 4 bases and at J to 3 bases, leaving 8 bases not matched to a gene. Germline CDR1 is WNHNN and CDR2 is SYGVQD (reference sequence). CDR3 length: 16 amino acids. The CDR3 coding sequence is TGCGCCAGCAGTGGGACCGGGACAGGGCGGACAGATACGCAGTATTTT. Encoded protein: CASSGTGTGRTDTQYF.

This clone was seen only once. The CDR3 sequence is CASSEAWGYEQFF. The CDR3 DNA sequence: TGTGCCAGCAGTGAAGCCTGGGGCTACGAGCAGTTCTTC. This chain links TRBV2 with TRBJ2-1; D possibly corresponds to TRBD1 (5 bases). The CDR3 spans 13 residues. CDR1 is SNHLY, CDR2 FYNNEI, per germline. Trimming removed 0 bases from V and 10 bases from J, with 10 bases in between.

This clone appeared a few times. Other nucleotide sequences in the sample specify the same CDR3. This chain links TRBV5-1 with TRBJ2-7; D possibly corresponds to TRBD1 (6 bases). V was shortened by 0 bases and J by 2 bases, with 6 bases between the two germline ends. This CDR3 is built from 13 residues. The V gene's germline CDR1 is SGHRS and CDR2 YFSETQ. The CDR3 DNA reads as TGCGCCAGCAGCTTGGGGGGGCCCTACGAGCAGTACTTC. As protein: CASSLGGPYEQYF.

This clone was seen only a few times. This chain links TRBV6-1 with TRBJ1-5; no clear D gene. Deletions cut 2 bases from V and 9 bases from J, with 5 bases between. The CDR3 has 11 amino acids. Germline assignment: CDR1 MNHNS and CDR2 SASEGT. The CDR3 region has the DNA TGTGCCAGCAGTGAAAGAGGGCCCCAGCATTTT. Protein sequence: CASSERGPQHF.

This rearrangement joins TRBV19 to TRBJ1-1; D is perhaps TRBD1 (6 bases). The CDR3 length is 12 residues. Germline CDR1 is LNHDA and CDR2 is SQIVND (reference sequence). The V and J ends lost 11 bases and 1 base respectively, with 11 bases between them. As DNA, the CDR3 is TGTGCCTCTCGGGGACAGAACACTGAAGCTTTCTTT. Its protein product is CASRGQNTEAFF. Full variable domain (missing parts from reference TRBV19 and TRBJ1-1): DGGITQSPKYLFRKEGQNVTLSCEQNLNHDAMYWYRQDPGQGLRLIYYSQIVNDFQKGDIAEGYSVSREKKESFPLTVTSAQKNPTAFYLCASRGQNTEAFFGQGTRLTVV.

This chain uses TRBV11-1 with TRBJ2-7; tentative D call: TRBD1 (5 bases). The CDR3 has 14 amino acids. Germline lookup yields CDR1 SGHAT and CDR2 FQDESV (reference sequence). The ends were cut back, 1 base at V and 3 bases at J, with 10 bases in the middle. In nucleotides, the CDR3 is TGTGCCAGCAGCTTAGGACAGCCGAGCTACGAGCAGTACTTC. Translated, it gives CASSLGQPSYEQYF.

The gene calls are TRBV7-8 and TRBJ2-2; 9 bases are a match to TRBD1. The CDR3 extends over 15 amino acids. Germline V gene lookup returns CDR1 SGHVS and CDR2 FQNEAQ. Trimming removed 1 base from V and 7 bases from J; junction bases left unmatched: 4. CDR3 sequence (DNA): TGTGCCAGCAGCTTAGTACAGGGGGCCGGCGGGGAGCTGTTTTTT. It specifies CASSLVQGAGGELFF.

V gene TRBV5-1 combines with J gene TRBJ2-7; 13 positions agree with TRBD2. V was clipped by 0 bases and J by 5 bases; unmatched bases: 11. This CDR3 has 18 amino acids. Germline V gene lookup returns CDR1 SGHRS and CDR2 YFSETQ. The CDR3 region is CASSLAVLAGGRWDEQYF. DNA of the CDR3: TGCGCCAGCAGCTTGGCCGTACTAGCGGGAGGGCGGTGGGACGAGCAGTACTTC.

The V and J genes are TRBV5-5 and TRBJ1-1, with D hard to call. This CDR3 comprises 15 residues. V gave up 4 bases and J gave up 1 base, with 14 bases separating them. From germline, CDR1 is SGHKS and CDR2 YYEKEE (reference sequence). In nucleotides, the CDR3 is TGTGCCAGCAGCCGCGAGGGTTGGGGGAACACTGAAGCTTTCTTT. Its protein is CASSREGWGNTEAFF. The full variable domain, with the rest looked up from reference TRBV5-5 and TRBJ1-1, is DAGVTQSPTHLIKTRGQQVTLRCSPISGHKSVSWYQQVLGQGPQFIFQYYEKEERGRGNFPDRFSARQFPNYSSELNVNALLLGDSALYLCASSREGWGNTEAFFGQGTRLTVV.

The chain couples TRBV19 to TRBJ1-2, with D possibly TRBD1 on 5 matching bases. V lost 7 bases, J lost 4 bases, and 7 bases lay in between. The CDR3 has 11 residues. CDR1 LNHDA and CDR2 SQIVND come from the germline V gene (reference sequence). The CDR3 protein is CASNTGYGYTF. DNA for the CDR3: TGTGCCAGTAATACAGGCTATGGCTACACCTTC. Drawing the rest from reference TRBV19 and TRBJ1-2, the complete variable domain is DGGITQSPKYLFRKEGQNVTLSCEQNLNHDAMYWYRQDPGQGLRLIYYSQIVNDFQKGDIAEGYSVSREKKESFPLTVTSAQKNPTAFYLCASNTGYGYTFGSGTRLTVV.

The chain employs TRBV6-5 and TRBJ1-1; 8 bases map to TRBD1. The CDR3 contains 14 residues. Germline V gene sequence: CDR1 MNHEY, CDR2 SVGAGI. V shed 6 bases, J shed 1 base, and the junction held 4 bases outside the gene matches. CDR3 amino acids: CASRQGGQNTEAFF. In DNA form, the CDR3 reads TGTGCCAGCAGACAGGGGGGACAGAACACTGAAGCTTTCTTT.